This T cell receptor (beta chain) was retrieved from a study of memory B cells and T cells in multiple sclerosis (dated by TCRdb to the late 2010s). The study in broad terms: The study compared the TCR beta repertoires of autoproliferating peripheral T cells with those of brain lesion-infiltrating T cells in multiple sclerosis patients. A couple of multiple sclerosis patients were included in the TCR sequencing because brain lesions obtained at autopsy or brain-infiltrating cells obtained from biopsy were available for them.

Using the immunoSEQ Platform, TCRbeta CDR3 regions were amplified from extracted genomic DNA. Multiplex PCR, high-throughput sequencing and a vendor bioinformatics pipeline were brought together in the immunoSEQ assay. In the paper's pipeline: Non-productive sequences and CDR3s under 4 amino acids long were removed, and the clonotype frequencies in each sample were recalculated. Shared clonotypes were identified in immunoSEQ Analyzer 2.0 as identical CDR3 amino acid, V gene and J gene sequences. Repertoire overlap was normalized by dividing shared clonotype counts by the product of both clone-set sizes, scaled by 1000 into arbitrary units. TCRdb provides this immuneACCESS table in a form limited to in-frame rearrangements. Some clones are lacking; in checked studies, under half of them reflect an unresolved V gene, and why the rest are absent is not known. V and J calls and clone size come straight from that table; D and trimming were deduced from the DNA. The sample contains around 14,000 clones, about 70% of them found a single time. The ten biggest clones cover roughly 2.2% of the sample.

PBMCs were isolated by Ficoll density gradient centrifugation and cryopreserved before use. Results the study describes overall, beyond this receptor: Because clone-set sizes varied across compartments, the counts of shared clonotypes were affected, making normalization necessary.

With respect to this clone: What this receptor recognizes is not known. No per-base quality is available; no much larger clone lies one base away.

Sequenced: memory (CD45RO+) CD4+ T cells from blood. The cell subset or site label for this specimen denotes: CD45RO+ memory T cells sorted from peripheral blood. The receptor comes from a human donor with multiple sclerosis.

This receptor has the CDR3 CASSLGQVSSYNEQFF. DNA sequence: TGCGCCAGCAGCTTAGGACAAGTGAGCTCCTACAATGAGCAGTTCTTC. The rearrangement combines TRBV5-1 with TRBJ2-1; perhaps TRBD1 is the D gene, with 5 bases matching. According to the germline V gene, CDR1 reads SGHRS and CDR2 reads YFSETQ. The V end loses 2 bases and the J end loses 0 bases, and a stretch of 12 bases separates them. The CDR3, from cysteine to phenylalanine, totals 16 residues. Only the CDR3 region is kept as DNA, spanning 48 bases read in frame from base 1. Extended through the reference TRBV5-1 and TRBJ2-1 proteins, this CDR3 yields the full variable domain: KAGVTQTPRYLIKTRGQQVTLSCSPISGHRSVSWYQQTPGQGLQFLFEYFSETQRNKGNFPGRFSGRQFSNSRSEMNVSTLELGDSALYLCASSLGQVSSYNEQFFGPGTRLTVL.